A single sample is the source of the 25 T cell receptor beta chains below, sequenced in a study of T cells in tumors after PD-1 blockade. Sequencing was performed with immunoSEQ multiplex PCR; in TCRdb, only in-frame clones are kept and a portion is missing. Counted here are more than 14,000 clones, roughly four fifths occurring once; the ten biggest clones make up under 25%. The specimen comprised PBMCs, sampled after anti-PD-1 treatment. The receptors stem from a human donor with basal cell carcinoma.

This clone was counted a single time. V usage is TRBV5-5 and J usage is TRBJ1-1, with D unresolved. CDR3 length: 14 amino acids. Between the trimmed V and J ends, which lost 1 base and 1 base, there was a span of 8 bases. The germline V gene encodes CDR1 SGHKS and CDR2 YYEKEE (reference sequence). DNA of the CDR3: TGTGCCAGCAGCTTGCTTCCGGAGAACACTGAAGCTTTCTTT. This codes for CASSLLPENTEAFF.

The chain uses TRBV7-2 and TRBJ2-7; D unresolved. Germline values: CDR1 SGHTA, CDR2 FQGNSA. Trimming cost V 4 bases and J 2 bases, with 15 bases left between them. The CDR3 contains 15 residues. The CDR3, as DNA: TGTGCCAGCAGCTCAGTGTCCGGCAGTGCCTACGAGCAGTACTTC. It is translated as CASSSVSGSAYEQYF.

The rearrangement uses TRBV20-1 and TRBJ1-1; no firm D call. Per germline, CDR1 DFQATT and CDR2 SNEGSKA (reference sequence). V lost 3 bases, J lost 4 bases, and 9 bases lay in between. This CDR3 has 12 residues. The CDR3 spells CSASPRGTEAFF. DNA for the CDR3: TGCAGTGCTAGTCCCCGGGGCACTGAAGCTTTCTTT.

The rearrangement joins TRBV7-9 to TRBJ2-1; TRBD2 agrees at 7 bases. Germline values: CDR1 SEHNR, CDR2 FQNEAQ (reference sequence). J lost 3 bases, V lost 5 bases, and 10 bases had no gene match. The CDR3 is 16 amino acids. CDR3 nucleotide sequence: TGTGCCAGCAGCACCTGGGACGGGGGGTACTACAATGAGCAGTTCTTC. Translated, it gives CASSTWDGGYYNEQFF.

The CDR3 sequence: CAWSSPRQGNYNEQFF. The CDR3 DNA reads as TGTGCCTGGAGTTCACCCCGACAGGGTAATTACAATGAGCAGTTCTTC. V is TRBV30 and J is TRBJ2-1, with 7 bases aligning to TRBD1. Germline V gives CDR1 GTSNPN, CDR2 SVGIG (reference sequence). The V segment lost 2 bases and the J segment 4 bases; nucleotides outside the gene matches: 11. The CDR3 runs to 16 residues. The complete variable domain, with remaining parts taken from reference TRBV30 and TRBJ2-1, reads SQTIHQWPATLVQPVGSPLSLECTVEGTSNPNLYWYRQAAGRGLQLLFYSVGIGQISSEVPQNLSASRPQDRQFILSSKKLLLSDSGFYLCAWSSPRQGNYNEQFFGPGTRLTVL.

This rearrangement joins TRBV7-6 to TRBJ1-4; no clear D. V gave up 5 bases and J gave up 8 bases, with 15 bases separating them. The CDR3 loop spans 14 amino acids. Per germline, CDR1 SGHVS and CDR2 FNYEAQ. The CDR3 DNA is TGTGCCAGCAGCCTAAATGATTTGGGCGAAAAACTGTTTTTT. It codes for CASSLNDLGEKLFF.

V usage is TRBV5-1 and J usage is TRBJ2-1; 13 positions agree with TRBD2. CDR1 and CDR2 from the germline V gene are SGHRS and YFSETQ. The CDR3 length is 15 residues. Trimming cost V 4 bases and J 7 bases; bases outside gene matches: 5. CDR3 in amino acids: CASSTGLAGRNEQFF. DNA of the CDR3: TGCGCCAGCAGCACGGGACTAGCGGGGCGGAATGAGCAGTTCTTC. Complete variable domain (other parts from reference TRBV5-1 and TRBJ2-1): KAGVTQTPRYLIKTRGQQVTLSCSPISGHRSVSWYQQTPGQGLQFLFEYFSETQRNKGNFPGRFSGRQFSNSRSEMNVSTLELGDSALYLCASSTGLAGRNEQFFGPGTRLTVL.

This clone is a singleton in its sample. The J gene is TRBJ1-5, the V gene TRBV19; 7 nucleotides line up with TRBD1. Looked up from germline, CDR1 is LNHDA and CDR2 is SQIVND (reference sequence). V trimming: 5 bases; J trimming: 5 bases; junction bases outside the gene matches: 9. The CDR3 loop spans 15 amino acids. The CDR3 DNA follows: TGTGCCAGTAGTCTCCGACAGGGACGGGATCAGCCCCAGCATTTT. This sequence encodes CASSLRQGRDQPQHF.

This clone came up once. Other DNA sequences in this sample translate to the same CDR3. V is TRBV14 and J is TRBJ1-1; D is unclear. The CDR3 has 13 residues. Germline V gene data show CDR1 as SGHDN and CDR2 as FVKESK. V was pared by 0 bases and J by 1 base, with 3 bases between. The CDR3 sequence: CASSQDRNTEAFF. The CDR3 coding sequence is TGTGCCAGCAGCCAAGACAGGAACACTGAAGCTTTCTTT.

V and J are TRBV4-2 and TRBJ2-3; TRBD2 aligns across 7 bases. From germline, CDR1 is LGHNA and CDR2 YNFKEQ. The CDR3 totals 16 residues. Trimming cost V 0 bases and J 5 bases; bases outside gene matches: 8. This chain's CDR3 is CASSQDQLAARDTQYF. As DNA, the CDR3 is TGTGCCAGCAGCCAAGATCAGCTAGCGGCACGAGATACGCAGTATTTT.

This chain connects TRBV4-3 to TRBJ1-5; D uncertain. The ends were cut back, 0 bases at V and 5 bases at J, with 5 bases in the middle. Germline-derived CDR1 and CDR2 are LGHNA and YSLEER. This CDR3 has 13 amino acids. CDR3 DNA sequence: TGCGCCAGCAGCCAAGACGGTTATCAGCCCCAGCATTTT. This translates into CASSQDGYQPQHF.

The CDR3 region has the DNA TGCGCCAGCAGCTGGCCCCGGGGTCGGGGTAGTATAGATAGATTCGCAGATACGCAGTATTTT. Residues: CASSWPRGRGSIDRFADTQYF. The chain recombines TRBV5-1 with TRBJ2-3; TRBD2 might be the D (5 bases). Germline V gene sequence: CDR1 SGHRS, CDR2 YFSETQ. V was cut by 3 bases and J by 4 bases, with 33 bases left in between. This CDR3 comprises 21 residues.

The rearrangement joins TRBV6-6 to TRBJ2-5; unclear D gene. Germline V gene data show CDR1 as MNHNY and CDR2 as SVGAGI (reference sequence). CDR3 size: 16 residues. Trimming took 4 bases from V and 4 from J, leaving 19 bases between them. The CDR3 DNA is TGTGCCAGCAGTTCCCCCCGGACGTTGGGCGGAGAGACCCAGTACTTC. Translation gives CASSSPRTLGGETQYF.

This chain joins TRBV29-1 and TRBJ1-4; 7 nucleotides align to TRBD1. From germline, CDR1 is SQVTM and CDR2 ANQGSEA. V shed 7 bases, J shed 5 bases, and the junction held 7 bases outside the gene matches. The CDR3 spans 13 residues. Here the CDR3 DNA reads TGCAGCGGACGGGACAGCGCGAATGAAAAACTGTTTTTT. Translation: CSGRDSANEKLFF.

V is TRBV19 and J is TRBJ2-1; 12 nucleotides line up with TRBD1. CDR1 LNHDA and CDR2 SQIVND come from the germline V gene (reference sequence). V was clipped by 4 bases and J by 5 bases; unmatched bases: 6. This CDR3 contains 16 residues. Here the CDR3 reads CASSRRRDRGHNEQFF. The CDR3 DNA reads as TGTGCCAGTAGTAGACGCCGGGACAGGGGGCACAATGAGCAGTTCTTC.

This sequence joins TRBV6-1 and TRBJ2-7; tentative D call: TRBD2 (6 bases). Deletions cut 1 base from V and 2 bases from J, with 15 bases between. The germline V gene encodes CDR1 MNHNS and CDR2 SASEGT. The CDR3 runs 16 residues. CDR3 residues: CASSEEGGTKPYEQYF. The DNA of the CDR3 is TGTGCCAGCAGTGAAGAGGGCGGGACCAAACCCTACGAGCAGTACTTC.

This chain links TRBV5-6 with TRBJ2-1, with a possible D match to TRBD2 (5 bases). This CDR3 has 13 amino acids. The germline V and J ends were trimmed by 4 bases and 7 bases, with 12 bases remaining between them. From germline, CDR1 is SGHDT and CDR2 YYEEEE. This chain's CDR3 is CASSLWTGNEQFF. The DNA for the CDR3 is TGTGCCAGCAGCCTTTGGACTGGAAATGAGCAGTTCTTC.

In its sample, this clone was seen once. The V call is TRBV6-2 or TRBV6-3, the J call TRBJ2-2, with TRBD2 matching 8 bases. Germline V gene lookup returns CDR1 MNHEY and CDR2 SVGEGT. The V and J ends lost 5 bases and 6 bases, in that order; junction bases with no gene match: 11. This CDR3 has 16 amino acids. The CDR3 reads CASSSAGGASSGELFF. CDR3 nucleotide sequence: TGTGCCAGCAGTAGCGCCGGGGGGGCTTCGTCCGGGGAGCTGTTTTTT.

This clone was detected once. V usage is TRBV6-2 or TRBV6-3 and J usage is TRBJ2-1; D might be TRBD2 (5 bases). Between the trimmed V and J ends, which lost 2 bases and 6 bases, there was a span of 11 bases. The CDR3 extends over 14 amino acids. Germline lookup yields CDR1 MNHEY and CDR2 SVGEGT. CDR3 amino acids: CASSYVGDPNEQFF. The CDR3 DNA sequence: TGTGCCAGCAGTTACGTCGGGGATCCCAATGAGCAGTTCTTC.

This chain links TRBV7-3 with TRBJ2-2, with TRBD2 matching 9 bases. The CDR3 contains 16 residues. Trimming took 2 bases from V and 5 from J; bases not matched to a gene: 6. Germline CDR1 is SGHTA and CDR2 is FQGTGA. CDR3: CASSLSSGAGTGELFF. Here the CDR3 DNA reads TGTGCCAGCAGCTTATCTAGCGGGGCAGGGACCGGGGAGCTGTTTTTT.

The chain is built from TRBV12-3 or TRBV12-4 and TRBJ2-5; D is uncertain. This CDR3 spans 11 amino acids. V lost 3 bases and J lost 5, with 4 bases in between. In nucleotides, the CDR3 is TGTGCCAGCAGTTTCCGTGAGACCCAGTACTTC. As protein: CASSFRETQYF.

The chain joins TRBV18 to TRBJ2-7; possibly TRBD2 for D (5 bases). V was trimmed by 2 bases and J by 6 bases, leaving 17 bases between them. This CDR3 is 15 amino acids long. Germline CDR1 KGHSH, CDR2 LQKENI. CDR3 residues: CASSPDGGRDREQYF. The CDR3 coding sequence is TGTGCCAGCTCACCAGACGGAGGTAGGGATCGCGAGCAGTACTTC.

This clone has more than one count but fewer than ten. The gene calls are TRBV4-3 and TRBJ2-6, with no clear D. Germline assignment: CDR1 LGHNA and CDR2 YSLEER. The CDR3 sequence is 16 residues long. Trimming pared 4 bases from V and 2 bases from J, leaving 12 bases between. This CDR3 reads CASSRGLGTGANVLTF. CDR3 in DNA: TGCGCCAGCAGCCGTGGGTTGGGGACTGGGGCCAACGTCCTGACTTTC.

This rearrangement joins TRBV3-1 (or the pseudogene TRBV3-2) to TRBJ2-1; 8 bases are shared with TRBD2. Germline lookup yields CDR1 LGHDT and CDR2 YNNKEL (reference sequence). Unmatched junction bases numbered 15, after V lost 4 bases and J lost 7 bases. CDR3 length: 17 amino acids. The CDR3, as DNA: TGTGCCAGCAGCCCCCCGGGGAGCGGGAGCACGTGGAATGAGCAGTTCTTC. It specifies CASSPPGSGSTWNEQFF.

This clone was observed a handful of times. This sequence joins TRBV27 and TRBJ2-3; 7 bases are shared with TRBD2. This CDR3 has 16 residues. V lost 6 bases to trimming and J lost 1 base; unmatched junction nucleotides: 10. Germline lookup yields CDR1 MNHEY and CDR2 SMNVEV (reference sequence). DNA of the CDR3: TGTGCCAGCAGCTCCGGGCGACTAGCCGGCACAGATACGCAGTATTTT. Translating gives CASSSGRLAGTDTQYF.